The 14 T cell receptor beta chains below all came from one sample that was sequenced in a study of T cells in Graves' hyperthyroidism and ophthalmopathy. Researchers amplified the TCR beta CDR3 regions from RNA transcripts. The study used the HTBI primer set for a first-round RT-PCR of the TCR CDR3. TCRdb re-called the multiplex PCR reads with MiXCR, one entry per CDR3 protein. The sample comprises about 360,000 distinct CDR3 sequences, under 15% of which are singletons, and 9.2% rests with the top ten. Material for sequencing was blood. The origin of the receptors is a woman younger than 30 with Graves' hyperthyroidism.

This clonotype turned up a few times. In DNA form, the CDR3 reads TGTGCCAGCAGCCGAGGGGGGTATACGCAGCATTTT. Protein product: CASSRGGYTQHF. The rearrangement uses TRBV14 and TRBJ2-3; perhaps TRBD1 as D (6 bases). The J call may not be correct, given that the DNA end is closer to TRBJ1-5. This CDR3 is 12 amino acids long. From germline, CDR1 is SGHDN and CDR2 FVKESK.

This clonotype was seen ten or more times. The J gene is TRBJ2-2, the V gene TRBV7-2; 12 bases fit TRBD2. The V gene end was trimmed by 5 bases and the J gene end by 5 bases; junction bases not matched to a gene: 6. CDR1 SGHTA and CDR2 FQGNSA come from the germline V gene. CDR3 length: 16 amino acids. The CDR3 sequence: CASSRTGTSGTGELFF. The CDR3 DNA reads as TGTGCCAGCAGCCGCACCGGGACTAGCGGGACCGGGGAGCTGTTTTTT.

This clonotype was seen more than once but under ten times. Given a much more abundant clone one base away, this may be a read error. This chain links TRBV28 with TRBJ2-4; D is undetermined. V lost 7 bases, J lost 0 bases, and 19 bases lay in between. This CDR3 has 17 residues. Germline V CDR1 and CDR2: MDHEN, SYDVKM. CDR3 sequence: CASKDGLMGLAKNIQYF. Here the CDR3 DNA reads TGTGCCAGCAAGGACGGGCTAATGGGTTTAGCCAAAAACATTCAGTACTTC.

This clonotype was counted only a few times. The rearrangement joins TRBV5-6 to TRBJ2-2; 10 bases fit TRBD2. Trimming at V came to 1 base and at J to 3 bases, leaving 12 bases not matched to a gene. Germline CDR1 reads SGHDT; CDR2 reads YYEEEE. The CDR3 has 19 residues. CDR3 sequence (DNA): TGTGCCAGCAGCTTGACTAGCGGGGCGGGGTTGGTGTACACCGGGGAGCTGTTTTTT. It codes for CASSLTSGAGLVYTGELFF.

This clonotype was observed at least ten times. V usage is TRBV2 and J usage is TRBJ1-2; D gene uncertain. V lost 0 bases, J lost 6 bases, and 8 bases lay in between. The germline V gene encodes CDR1 SNHLY and CDR2 FYNNEI. The CDR3 extends over 13 amino acids. CDR3 sequence (DNA): TGTGCCAGCAGTGAAGCAGAGGTCCATGGCTACACCTTC. Translating it yields CASSEAEVHGYTF.

In this sample, this clonotype turned up many times. The rearrangement links TRBV5-5 to TRBJ1-4; 9 positions match TRBD1. The CDR3 has 16 residues. Per germline, CDR1 SGHKS and CDR2 YYEKEE (reference sequence). Trimming at V came to 0 bases and at J to 8 bases, leaving 8 bases not matched to a gene. The CDR3 loop is CASSLAGTGRREKLFF. The CDR3 DNA reads as TGTGCCAGCAGCTTGGCCGGGACAGGGAGGAGAGAAAAACTGTTTTTT.

This clonotype was picked up many times. The V and J genes are TRBV5-8 and TRBJ2-3; D not certain. The V end was cut by 0 bases, the J end by 2 bases, with 10 bases between. The germline V gene has CDR1 SGHTS and CDR2 YDEGEE. The CDR3 runs to 15 residues. Here the CDR3 DNA reads TGTGCCAGCAGCTTGGGTGTCGGATACACAGATACGCAGTATTTT. It is translated as CASSLGVGYTDTQYF.

This clonotype was detected once. This rearrangement joins TRBV5-6 to TRBJ1-5; perhaps TRBD1 as D (5 bases). CDR1 and CDR2 from the germline V gene are SGHDT and YYEEEE. V lost 5 bases and J lost 3, with 15 bases in between. This CDR3 contains 15 residues. The CDR3 DNA follows: TGTGCCAGCAGTCGATGGGGGAGGGTCAATCAGCCCCAGCATTTT. Protein sequence: CASSRWGRVNQPQHF.

This clonotype was found many times. The chain links TRBV11-2 to TRBJ2-7; 7 bases are a match to TRBD2. V trimming: 6 bases; J trimming: 1 base; junction bases outside the gene matches: 9. The CDR3 runs 15 residues. Germline V lookup: CDR1 SGHAT, CDR2 FQNNGV. The DNA of the CDR3 is TGTGCCAGCAGGTCTTACGGGAGGAGATCCTACGAGCAGTACTTC. Its protein product is CASRSYGRRSYEQYF.

This clonotype was recorded at least ten times. V and J are TRBV28 and TRBJ2-3; D remains unclear. The CDR3 extends over 14 amino acids. Germline-derived CDR1 and CDR2 are MDHEN and SYDVKM. V was shortened by 4 bases and J by 4 bases, with 12 bases between the two germline ends. CDR3 amino acids: CASSSPSYADTQYF. CDR3 nucleotides: TGTGCCAGCAGTTCCCCTAGTTACGCAGATACGCAGTATTTT.

In its sample, this clonotype was seen many times. This sequence joins TRBV7-9 and TRBJ2-5; 7 bases fit TRBD1. The CDR3 is 16 residues long. CDR1 and CDR2 from the germline V gene are SEHNR and FQNEAQ (reference sequence). V lost 3 bases to trimming and J lost 1 base; unmatched junction nucleotides: 8. The CDR3 region is CASSFGKGQIQETQYF. As DNA, the CDR3 is TGTGCCAGCAGCTTTGGAAAGGGACAGATCCAAGAGACCCAGTACTTC.

This clonotype has ten or more counts. The chain uses TRBV29-1 and TRBJ1-1; tentative D call: TRBD1 (6 bases). Germline assignment: CDR1 SQVTM and CDR2 ANQGSEA. The CDR3 consists of 12 residues. V lost 6 bases and J 4 bases, leaving 12 bases between the germline ends. The CDR3 nucleotides are TGCAGCGTGGAAACAGGGCCCACTGAAGCTTTCTTT. Translating gives CSVETGPTEAFF.

The CDR3 protein is CASSSGTAKKEAFF. CDR3 nucleotide sequence: TGTGCCAGCAGCTCCGGGACAGCTAAGAAAGAAGCTTTCTTT. This sequence joins TRBV27 and TRBJ1-1, with 7 bases that match TRBD1. Germline values: CDR1 MNHEY, CDR2 SMNVEV (reference sequence). CDR3 length: 14 residues. Unmatched junction bases numbered 12, after V lost 6 bases and J lost 8 bases.

This clonotype has ten or more counts. J is TRBJ2-5 and V is TRBV24-1, with 9 bases lining up with TRBD2. The V segment lost 5 bases and the J segment 5 bases; nucleotides outside the gene matches: 11. Germline values: CDR1 KGHDR, CDR2 SFDVKD. The CDR3 runs to 16 residues. The CDR3, as DNA: TGTGCCACCAGTGTTCCCCCCTCTGCGGGAGGGGAGACCCAGTACTTC. It translates to CATSVPPSAGGETQYF.